This TCR beta chain was sequenced during a study of T cell responses to AZD1222 COVID-19 vaccine. V was clipped by 7 bases and J by 1 base, with 10 bases between them. This CDR3 has 13 amino acids. TCRdb keeps only in-frame clones here, not all; method: immunoSEQ multiplex PCR. The repertoire consists of around 160,000 clones, with around 90% occurring once and the leading ten covering around 0.98%. The material was peripheral blood, obtained 28 days after the second AZD1222 dose. This sequence originates from an adult who received the AZD1222 COVID-19 vaccine. The gene calls are TRBV12-3 or TRBV12-4 and TRBJ2-5; D possibly corresponds to TRBD1 (5 bases). The chain's CDR3 is CASTFDSQETQYF. The CDR3 bases are TGTGCCAGCACTTTCGACAGCCAAGAGACCCAGTACTTC.